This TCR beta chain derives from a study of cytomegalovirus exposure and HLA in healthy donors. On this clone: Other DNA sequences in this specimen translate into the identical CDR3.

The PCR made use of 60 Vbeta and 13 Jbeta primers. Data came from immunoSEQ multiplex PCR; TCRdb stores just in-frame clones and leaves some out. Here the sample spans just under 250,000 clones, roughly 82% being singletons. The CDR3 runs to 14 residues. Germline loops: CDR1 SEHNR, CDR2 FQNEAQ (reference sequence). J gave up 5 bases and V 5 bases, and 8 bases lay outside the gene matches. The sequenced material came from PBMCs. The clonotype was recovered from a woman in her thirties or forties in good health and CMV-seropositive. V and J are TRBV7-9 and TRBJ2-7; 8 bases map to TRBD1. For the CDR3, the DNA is TGTGCCAGCAGCCTCGGACAGGGAAGCGACGAGCAGTACTTC. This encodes CASSLGQGSDEQYF.